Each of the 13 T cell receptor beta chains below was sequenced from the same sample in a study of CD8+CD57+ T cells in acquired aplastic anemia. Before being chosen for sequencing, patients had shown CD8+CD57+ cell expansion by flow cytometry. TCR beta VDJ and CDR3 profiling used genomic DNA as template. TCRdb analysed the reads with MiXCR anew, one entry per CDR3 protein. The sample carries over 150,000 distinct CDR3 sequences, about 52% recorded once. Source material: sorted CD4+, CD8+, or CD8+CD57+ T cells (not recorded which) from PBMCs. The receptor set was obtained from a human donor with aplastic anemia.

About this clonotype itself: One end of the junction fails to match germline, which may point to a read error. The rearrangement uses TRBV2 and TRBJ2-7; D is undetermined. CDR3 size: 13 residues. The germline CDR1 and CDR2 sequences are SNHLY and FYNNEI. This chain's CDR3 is CASNPPTGYEQYF. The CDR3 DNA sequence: TGCGCCAGCAACCCCCCGACGGGCTACGAGCAGTACTTC.

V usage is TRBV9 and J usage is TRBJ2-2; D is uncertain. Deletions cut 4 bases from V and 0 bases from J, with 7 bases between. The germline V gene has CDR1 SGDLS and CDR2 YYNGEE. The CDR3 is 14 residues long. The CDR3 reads CASSTNTNTGELFF. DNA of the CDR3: TGTGCCAGCAGCACCAATACGAACACCGGGGAGCTGTTTTTT.

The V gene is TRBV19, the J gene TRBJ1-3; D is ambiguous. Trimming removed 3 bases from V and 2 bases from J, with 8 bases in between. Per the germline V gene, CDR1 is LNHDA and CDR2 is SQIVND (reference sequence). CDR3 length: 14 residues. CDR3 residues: CASSIGWPGNTIYF. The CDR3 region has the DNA TGTGCCAGTAGTATCGGGTGGCCTGGAAACACCATATATTTT.

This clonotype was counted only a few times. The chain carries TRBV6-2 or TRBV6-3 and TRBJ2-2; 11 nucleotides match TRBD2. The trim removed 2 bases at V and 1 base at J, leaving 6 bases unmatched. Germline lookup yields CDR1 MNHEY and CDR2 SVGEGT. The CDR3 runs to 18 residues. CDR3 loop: CASSYQTSGVMNTGELFF. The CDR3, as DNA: TGTGCCAGCAGTTACCAGACTAGCGGGGTAATGAACACCGGGGAGCTGTTTTTT.

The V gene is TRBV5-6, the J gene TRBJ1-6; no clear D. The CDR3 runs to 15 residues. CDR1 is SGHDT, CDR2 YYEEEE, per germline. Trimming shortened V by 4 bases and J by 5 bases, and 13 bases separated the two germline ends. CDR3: CASSAPRADNSPLHF. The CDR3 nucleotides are TGTGCCAGCAGCGCCCCCCGGGCCGATAATTCACCCCTCCACTTT.

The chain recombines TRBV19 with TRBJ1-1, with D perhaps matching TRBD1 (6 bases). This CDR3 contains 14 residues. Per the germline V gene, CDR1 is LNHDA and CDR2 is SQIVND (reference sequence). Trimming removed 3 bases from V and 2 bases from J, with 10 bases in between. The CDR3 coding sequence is TGTGCCAGTAGTATGGCCAGGGGCAACACTGAAGCTTTCTTT. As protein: CASSMARGNTEAFF.

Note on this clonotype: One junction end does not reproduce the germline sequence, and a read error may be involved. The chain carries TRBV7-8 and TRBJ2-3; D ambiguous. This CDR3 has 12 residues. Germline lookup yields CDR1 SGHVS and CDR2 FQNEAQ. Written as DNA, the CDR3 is TGTGCCAACAGCTCCGCCCGAGATACGCAGTATTTT. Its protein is CANSSARDTQYF.

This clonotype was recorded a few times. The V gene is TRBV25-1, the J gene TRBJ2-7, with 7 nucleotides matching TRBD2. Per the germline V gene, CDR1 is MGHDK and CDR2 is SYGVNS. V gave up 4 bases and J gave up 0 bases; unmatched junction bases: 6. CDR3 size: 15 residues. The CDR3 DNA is TGTGCCAGCAGTGGCCCAAGCGGGAACTCCTACGAGCAGTACTTC. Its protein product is CASSGPSGNSYEQYF.

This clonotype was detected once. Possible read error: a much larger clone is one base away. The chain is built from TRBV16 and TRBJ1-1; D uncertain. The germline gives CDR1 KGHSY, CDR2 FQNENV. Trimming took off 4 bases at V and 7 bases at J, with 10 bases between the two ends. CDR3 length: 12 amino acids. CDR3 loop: CASSRYIGEAFF. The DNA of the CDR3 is TGTGCCAGCAGCCGGTACATCGGTGAAGCTTTCTTT.

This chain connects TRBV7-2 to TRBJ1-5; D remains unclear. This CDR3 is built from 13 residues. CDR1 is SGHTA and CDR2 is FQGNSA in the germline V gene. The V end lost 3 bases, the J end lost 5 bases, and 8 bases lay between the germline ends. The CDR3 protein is CASSFSVDQPQHF. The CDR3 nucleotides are TGTGCCAGCAGCTTTTCGGTTGATCAGCCCCAGCATTTT. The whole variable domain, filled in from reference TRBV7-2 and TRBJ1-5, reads GAGVSQSPSNKVTEKGKDVELRCDPISGHTALYWYRQSLGQGLEFLIYFQGNSAPDKSGLPSDRFSAERTGGSVSTLTIQRTQQEDSAVYLCASSFSVDQPQHFGDGTRLSIL.

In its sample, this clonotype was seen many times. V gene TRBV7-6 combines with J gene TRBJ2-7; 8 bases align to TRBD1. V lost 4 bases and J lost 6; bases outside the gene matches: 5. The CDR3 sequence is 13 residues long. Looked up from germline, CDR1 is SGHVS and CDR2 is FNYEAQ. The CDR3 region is CASSSRTGGEQYF. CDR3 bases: TGTGCCAGCAGCTCCCGTACAGGGGGCGAGCAGTACTTC.

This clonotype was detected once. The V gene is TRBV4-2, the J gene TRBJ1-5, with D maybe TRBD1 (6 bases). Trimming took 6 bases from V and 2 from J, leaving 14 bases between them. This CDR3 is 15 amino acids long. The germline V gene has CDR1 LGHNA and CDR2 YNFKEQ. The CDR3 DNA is TGTGCCAGCAGTTTAGGGAGACAGGGCAATCAGCCCCAGCATTTT. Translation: CASSLGRQGNQPQHF.

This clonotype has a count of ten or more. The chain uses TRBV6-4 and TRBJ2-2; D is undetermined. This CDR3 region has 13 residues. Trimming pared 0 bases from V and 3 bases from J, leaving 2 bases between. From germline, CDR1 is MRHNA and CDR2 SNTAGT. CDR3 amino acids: CASSDSYTGELFF. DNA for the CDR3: TGTGCCAGCAGTGACTCTTACACCGGGGAGCTGTTTTTT.